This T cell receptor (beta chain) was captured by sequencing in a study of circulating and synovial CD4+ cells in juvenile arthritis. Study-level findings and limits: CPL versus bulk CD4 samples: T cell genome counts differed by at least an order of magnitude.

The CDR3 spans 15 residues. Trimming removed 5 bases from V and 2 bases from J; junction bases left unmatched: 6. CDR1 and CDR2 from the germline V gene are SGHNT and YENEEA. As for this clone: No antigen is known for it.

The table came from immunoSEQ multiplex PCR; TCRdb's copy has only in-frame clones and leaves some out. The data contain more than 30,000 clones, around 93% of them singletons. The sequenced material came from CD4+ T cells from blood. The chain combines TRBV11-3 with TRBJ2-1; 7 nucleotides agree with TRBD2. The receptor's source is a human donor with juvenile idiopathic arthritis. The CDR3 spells CASSPRLAAYNEQFF. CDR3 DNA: TGTGCCAGCAGCCCTCGGCTAGCGGCCTACAATGAGCAGTTCTTC.